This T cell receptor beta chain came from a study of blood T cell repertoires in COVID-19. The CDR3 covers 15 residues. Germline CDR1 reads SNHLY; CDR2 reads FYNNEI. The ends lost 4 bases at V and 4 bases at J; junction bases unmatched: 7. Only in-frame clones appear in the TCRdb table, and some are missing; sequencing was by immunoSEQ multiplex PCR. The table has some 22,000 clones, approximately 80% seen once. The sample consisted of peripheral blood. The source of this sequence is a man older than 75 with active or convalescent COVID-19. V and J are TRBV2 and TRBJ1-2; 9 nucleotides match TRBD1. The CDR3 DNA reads TGTGCCAGCAGTGCGAACGGACAGGGGTCCTATGGCTACACCTTC. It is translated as CASSANGQGSYGYTF.